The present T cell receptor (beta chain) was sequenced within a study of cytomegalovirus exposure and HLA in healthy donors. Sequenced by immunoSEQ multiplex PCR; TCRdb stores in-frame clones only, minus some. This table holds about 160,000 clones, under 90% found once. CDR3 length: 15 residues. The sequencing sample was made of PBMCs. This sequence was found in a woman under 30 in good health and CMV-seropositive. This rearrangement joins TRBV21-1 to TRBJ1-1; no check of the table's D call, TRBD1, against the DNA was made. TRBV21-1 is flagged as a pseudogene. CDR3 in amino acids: CASSKAQVTGDEAFF. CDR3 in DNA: TGTGCCAGCAGCAAAGCGCAAGTGACAGGGGATGAAGCTTTCTTT.